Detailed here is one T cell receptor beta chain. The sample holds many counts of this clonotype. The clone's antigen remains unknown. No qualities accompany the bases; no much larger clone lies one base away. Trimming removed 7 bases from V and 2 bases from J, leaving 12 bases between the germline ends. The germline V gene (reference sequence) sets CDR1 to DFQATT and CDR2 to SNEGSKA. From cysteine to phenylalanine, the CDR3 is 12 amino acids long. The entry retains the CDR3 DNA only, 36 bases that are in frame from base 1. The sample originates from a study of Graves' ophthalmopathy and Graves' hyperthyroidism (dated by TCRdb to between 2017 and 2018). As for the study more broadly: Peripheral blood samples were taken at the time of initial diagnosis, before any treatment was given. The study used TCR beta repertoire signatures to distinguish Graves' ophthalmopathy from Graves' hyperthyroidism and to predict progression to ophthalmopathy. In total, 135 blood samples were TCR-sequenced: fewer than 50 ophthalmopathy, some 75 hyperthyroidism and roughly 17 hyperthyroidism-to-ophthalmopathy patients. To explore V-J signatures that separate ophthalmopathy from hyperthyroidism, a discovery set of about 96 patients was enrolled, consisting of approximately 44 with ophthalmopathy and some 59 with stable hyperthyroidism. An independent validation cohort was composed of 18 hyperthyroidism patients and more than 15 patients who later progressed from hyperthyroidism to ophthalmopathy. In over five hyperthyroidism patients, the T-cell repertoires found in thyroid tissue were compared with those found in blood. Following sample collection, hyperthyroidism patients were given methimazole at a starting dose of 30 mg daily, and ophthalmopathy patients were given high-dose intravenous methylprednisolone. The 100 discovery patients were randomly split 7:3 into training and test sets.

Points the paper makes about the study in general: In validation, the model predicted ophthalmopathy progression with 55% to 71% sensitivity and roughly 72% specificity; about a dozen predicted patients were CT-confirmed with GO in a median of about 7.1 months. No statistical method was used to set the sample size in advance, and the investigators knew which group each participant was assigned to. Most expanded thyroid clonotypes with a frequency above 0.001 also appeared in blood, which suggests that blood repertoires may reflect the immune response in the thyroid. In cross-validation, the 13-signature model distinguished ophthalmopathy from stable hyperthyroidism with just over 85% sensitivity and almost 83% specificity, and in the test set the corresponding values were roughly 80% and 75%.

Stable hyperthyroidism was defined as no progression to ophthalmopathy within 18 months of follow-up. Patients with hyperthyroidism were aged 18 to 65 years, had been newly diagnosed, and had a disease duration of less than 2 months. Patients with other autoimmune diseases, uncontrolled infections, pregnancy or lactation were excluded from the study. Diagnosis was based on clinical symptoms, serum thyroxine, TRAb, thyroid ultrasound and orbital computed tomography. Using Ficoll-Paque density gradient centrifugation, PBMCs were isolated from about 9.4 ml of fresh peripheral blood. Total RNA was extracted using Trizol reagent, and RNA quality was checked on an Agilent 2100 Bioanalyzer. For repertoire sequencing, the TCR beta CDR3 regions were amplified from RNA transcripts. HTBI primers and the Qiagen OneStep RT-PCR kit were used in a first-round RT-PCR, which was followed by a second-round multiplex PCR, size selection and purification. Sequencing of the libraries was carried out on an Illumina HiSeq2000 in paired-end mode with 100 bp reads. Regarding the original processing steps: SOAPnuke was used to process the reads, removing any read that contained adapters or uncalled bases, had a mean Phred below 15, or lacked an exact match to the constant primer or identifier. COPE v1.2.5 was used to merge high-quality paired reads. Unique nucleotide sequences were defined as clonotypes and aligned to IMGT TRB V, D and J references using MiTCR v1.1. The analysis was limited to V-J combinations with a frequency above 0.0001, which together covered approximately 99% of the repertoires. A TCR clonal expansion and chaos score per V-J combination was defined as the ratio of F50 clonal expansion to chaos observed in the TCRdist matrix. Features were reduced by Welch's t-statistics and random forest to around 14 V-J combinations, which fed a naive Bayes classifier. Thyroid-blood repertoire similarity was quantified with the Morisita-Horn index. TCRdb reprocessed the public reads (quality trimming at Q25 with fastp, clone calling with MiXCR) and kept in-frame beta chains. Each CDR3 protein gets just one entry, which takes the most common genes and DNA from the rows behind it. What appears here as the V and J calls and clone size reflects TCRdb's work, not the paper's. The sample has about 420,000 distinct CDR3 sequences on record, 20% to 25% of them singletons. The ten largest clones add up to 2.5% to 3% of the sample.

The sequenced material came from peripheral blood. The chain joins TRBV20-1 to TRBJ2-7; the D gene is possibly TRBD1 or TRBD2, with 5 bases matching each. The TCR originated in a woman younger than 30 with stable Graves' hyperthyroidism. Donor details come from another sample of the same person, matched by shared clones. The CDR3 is CSVDLGPYEQYF. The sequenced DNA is TGCAGTGTGGATCTGGGACCCTACGAGCAGTACTTC.